This T cell receptor (beta chain) emerged from a study of T cell changes during pregnancy in multiple sclerosis. Generated by immunoSEQ multiplex PCR, the TCRdb table keeps only in-frame clones and is missing some. The sample carries more than 35,000 clones, almost 95% recorded once. The V and J ends lost 7 bases and 3 bases respectively, with 12 bases between them. This CDR3 is built from 13 residues. Germline CDR1 MNHNY, CDR2 SVGAGI (reference sequence). This clonotype was sampled from a female donor in good health, enrolled as a control in a pregnancy study. This sample comprised CD4+ T cells from peripheral blood mononuclear cells, obtained in the third trimester of pregnancy. This chain links TRBV6-6 with TRBJ1-1, with D unresolved. CDR3 DNA sequence: TGTGCCAGCACTCGACTGTGGGACACTGAAGCTTTCTTT. Its protein is CASTRLWDTEAFF.